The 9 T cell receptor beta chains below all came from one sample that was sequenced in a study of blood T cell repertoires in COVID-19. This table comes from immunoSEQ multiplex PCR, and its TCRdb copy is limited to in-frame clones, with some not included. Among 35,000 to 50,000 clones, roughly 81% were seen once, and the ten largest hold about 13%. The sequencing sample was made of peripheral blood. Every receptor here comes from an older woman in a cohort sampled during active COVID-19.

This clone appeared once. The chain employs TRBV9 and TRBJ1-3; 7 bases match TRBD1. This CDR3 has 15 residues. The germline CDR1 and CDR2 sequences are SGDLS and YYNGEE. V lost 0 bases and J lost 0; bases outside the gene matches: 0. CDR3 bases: TGTGCCAGCAGCGTAGAGGGGGCCTCTGGAAACACCATATATTTT. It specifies CASSVEGASGNTIYF.

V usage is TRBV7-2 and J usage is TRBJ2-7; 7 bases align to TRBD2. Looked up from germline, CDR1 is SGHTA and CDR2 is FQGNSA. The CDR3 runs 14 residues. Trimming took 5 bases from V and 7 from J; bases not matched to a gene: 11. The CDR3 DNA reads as TGTGCCAGCAGCCCAGGGTGGCGGGAGTGGGAGCAGTACTTC. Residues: CASSPGWREWEQYF.

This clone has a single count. DNA of the CDR3: TGCGCCAGCAGCCTGGGTATCCCCAGAGGGCAGTTCTTC. Protein: CASSLGIPRGQFF. This chain links TRBV5-1 with TRBJ2-1; no firm D call. V was pared by 4 bases and J by 12 bases, with 17 bases between. Germline V CDR1 and CDR2: SGHRS, YFSETQ. The CDR3 extends over 13 amino acids.

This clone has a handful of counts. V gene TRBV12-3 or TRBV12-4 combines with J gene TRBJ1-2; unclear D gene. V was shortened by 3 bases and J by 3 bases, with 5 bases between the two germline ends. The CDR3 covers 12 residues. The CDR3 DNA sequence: TGTGCCAGCAGTTTTACAGACTATGGCTACACCTTC. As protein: CASSFTDYGYTF.

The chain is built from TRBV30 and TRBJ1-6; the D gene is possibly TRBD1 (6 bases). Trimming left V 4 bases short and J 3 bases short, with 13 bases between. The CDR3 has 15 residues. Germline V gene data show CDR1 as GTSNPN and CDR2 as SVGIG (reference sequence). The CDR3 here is CAWTNRERYNSPLHF. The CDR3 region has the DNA TGTGCCTGGACTAACAGGGAGCGCTATAATTCACCCCTCCACTTT.

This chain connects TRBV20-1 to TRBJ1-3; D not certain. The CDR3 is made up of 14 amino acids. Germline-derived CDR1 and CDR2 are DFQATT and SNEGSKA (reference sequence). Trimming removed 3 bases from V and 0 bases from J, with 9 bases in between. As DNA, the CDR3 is TGCAGTGCTAGTAGCGGCAGCTCTGGAAACACCATATATTTT. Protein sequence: CSASSGSSGNTIYF.

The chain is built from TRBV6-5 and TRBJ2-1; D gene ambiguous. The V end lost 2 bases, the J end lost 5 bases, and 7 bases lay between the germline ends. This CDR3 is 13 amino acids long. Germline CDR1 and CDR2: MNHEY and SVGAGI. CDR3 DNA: TGTGCCAGCAGTTACAACTACGACAATGAGCAGTTCTTC. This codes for CASSYNYDNEQFF.

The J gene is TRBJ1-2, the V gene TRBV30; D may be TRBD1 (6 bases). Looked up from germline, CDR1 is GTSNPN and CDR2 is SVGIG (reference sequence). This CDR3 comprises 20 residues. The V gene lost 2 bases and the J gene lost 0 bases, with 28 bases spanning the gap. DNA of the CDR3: TGTGCCTGGAGTCCGGGGATGTGGGGGCCCAAAAACATTACTAACTATGGCTACACCTTC. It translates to CAWSPGMWGPKNITNYGYTF.

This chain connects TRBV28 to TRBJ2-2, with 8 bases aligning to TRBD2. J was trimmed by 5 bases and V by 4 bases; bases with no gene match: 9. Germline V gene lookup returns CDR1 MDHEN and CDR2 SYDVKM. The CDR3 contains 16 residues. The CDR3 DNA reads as TGTGCCAGCAGTTCGGGAGGGTCGGGCCCGACCGGGGAGCTGTTTTTT. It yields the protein CASSSGGSGPTGELFF.